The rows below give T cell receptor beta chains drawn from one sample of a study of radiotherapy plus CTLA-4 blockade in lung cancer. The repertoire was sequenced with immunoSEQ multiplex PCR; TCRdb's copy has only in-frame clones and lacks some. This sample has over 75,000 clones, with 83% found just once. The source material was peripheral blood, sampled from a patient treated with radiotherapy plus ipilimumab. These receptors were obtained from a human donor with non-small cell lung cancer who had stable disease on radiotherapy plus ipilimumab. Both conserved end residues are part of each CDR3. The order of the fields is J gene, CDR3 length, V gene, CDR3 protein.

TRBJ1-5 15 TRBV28 CASSLRGLINQPQHF
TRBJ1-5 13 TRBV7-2 CASSLSHNQPQHF
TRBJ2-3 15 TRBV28 CASSFLAGVTDTQYF
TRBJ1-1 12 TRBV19 CASSLNRESAFF
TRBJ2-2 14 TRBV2 CASRGDGDTGELFF
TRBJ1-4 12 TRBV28 CASSLPNEKLFF
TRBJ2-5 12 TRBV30 CAWTGLGETQYF
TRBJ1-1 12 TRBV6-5 CASRSRGVEAFF
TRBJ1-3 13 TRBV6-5 CASSTGGGNTIYF
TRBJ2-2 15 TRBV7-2 CASNFQPHSTGELFF
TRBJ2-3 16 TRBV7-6 CASSSGLALSTDTQYF